Each of the 18 T cell receptor beta chains below was sequenced from the same sample in a study of blood T cell repertoires in COVID-19. The data were produced by immunoSEQ multiplex PCR, yet TCRdb's version contains in-frame clones alone and is incomplete. Of around 79,000 clones listed, approximately 83% are singletons. Sequencing was carried out using peripheral blood. Receptor source: a woman aged 60 to 75 with acute or convalescent COVID-19.

The chain employs TRBV3-1 (or the pseudogene TRBV3-2) and TRBJ2-3, with TRBD2 matching 12 bases. V lost 4 bases and J lost 5; bases outside the gene matches: 10. The CDR3 totals 17 residues. The germline CDR1 and CDR2 sequences are LGHDT and YNNKEL (reference sequence). This chain's CDR3 is CASSLRLAGAGGDTQYF. The CDR3 bases are TGTGCCAGCAGCCTGCGACTAGCGGGGGCCGGGGGAGATACGCAGTATTTT.

The chain couples TRBV30 to TRBJ2-1; possible D gene TRBD2, 7 bases. The CDR3 has 13 amino acids. Germline-derived CDR1 and CDR2 are GTSNPN and SVGIG (reference sequence). V lost 4 bases and J lost 5, with 12 bases in between. This CDR3 reads CAWNAGADNEQFF. The CDR3 DNA is TGTGCCTGGAATGCGGGGGCTGACAATGAGCAGTTCTTC.

The V and J genes are TRBV9 and TRBJ1-6, with TRBD1 as a possible D gene (6 bases). With 2 bases removed from V and 8 bases from J, the gap between germline ends came to 11 bases. This CDR3 is built from 14 residues. The germline V gene encodes CDR1 SGDLS and CDR2 YYNGEE. The CDR3 DNA reads TGTGCCAGCAGCGTGGTGGGGGCCGATTCACCCCTCCACTTT. Encoded protein: CASSVVGADSPLHF.

This clone is medium-sized by share. The V and J genes are TRBV5-1 and TRBJ1-1; no firm D call. Germline V lookup: CDR1 SGHRS, CDR2 YFSETQ. CDR3 size: 14 residues. Trimming removed 2 bases from V and 1 base from J, with 9 bases in between. CDR3 residues: CASSFEFGNTEAFF. In DNA, the CDR3 is TGCGCCAGCAGCTTTGAATTCGGGAACACTGAAGCTTTCTTT.

The chain links TRBV3-1 (or the pseudogene TRBV3-2) to TRBJ1-2, with 8 bases matching TRBD1. The CDR3 is 16 amino acids. V lost 1 base, J lost 4 bases, and 8 bases stayed unmatched. The V gene's germline CDR1 is LGHDT and CDR2 YNNKEL (reference sequence). CDR3 bases: TGTGCCAGCAGCCAAGCCAGGGGGCCCCTAGGCTATGGCTACACCTTC. Its protein is CASSQARGPLGYGYTF.

This chain joins TRBV11-2 and TRBJ1-2; 8 nucleotides match TRBD1. Germline V gene lookup returns CDR1 SGHAT and CDR2 FQNNGV. With V trimmed by 5 bases and J by 7 bases, 6 bases remained unmatched. The CDR3 length is 13 residues. The DNA for the CDR3 is TGTGCCAGCAGCCAAACAGGGGGAGGTGGCTACACCTTC. This codes for CASSQTGGGGYTF.

V usage is TRBV6-5 and J usage is TRBJ1-2; 8 nucleotides match TRBD1. V was pared by 10 bases and J by 0 bases, with 7 bases of the junction left unmatched. The CDR3 totals 14 residues. The V gene's germline CDR1 is MNHEY and CDR2 SVGAGI. The CDR3 DNA follows: TGTGCCACTAGACAGGGGATAGCTAACTATGGCTACACCTTC. Protein product: CATRQGIANYGYTF.

The V and J genes are TRBV10-3 and TRBJ2-3; tentative D call: TRBD1 (7 bases). Germline V lookup: CDR1 ENHRY, CDR2 SYGVKD. V was shortened by 8 bases and J by 0 bases, with 18 bases between the two germline ends. CDR3 length: 16 residues. The CDR3 sequence: CAIGTRDRDSTDTQYF. CDR3 DNA: TGTGCCATCGGAACGCGGGACAGAGATAGCACAGATACGCAGTATTTT.

In DNA form, the CDR3 reads TGCGCCAGCAGCCAAGGGGACGGGGGGGTAGATACGCAGTATTTT. As protein: CASSQGDGGVDTQYF. This chain connects TRBV4-1 to TRBJ2-3; TRBD2 agrees at 8 bases. This CDR3 spans 15 amino acids. The V and J ends lost 1 base and 5 bases, in that order; junction bases with no gene match: 5. Germline loops: CDR1 MGHRA, CDR2 YSYEKL.

V usage is TRBV27 and J usage is TRBJ1-2; maybe TRBD1 (6 bases). Trimming took 1 base from V and 4 from J, leaving 13 bases between them. This CDR3 has 15 amino acids. CDR1 MNHEY and CDR2 SMNVEV come from the germline V gene (reference sequence). In DNA, the CDR3 is TGTGCCAGCAGTTTATGGGCAGGGGAGGGCTATGGCTACACCTTC. This encodes CASSLWAGEGYGYTF.

This chain links TRBV12-5 with TRBJ1-1; D may be TRBD1 (5 bases). The V and J ends lost 3 bases and 0 bases respectively, with 8 bases between them. This CDR3 spans 14 amino acids. The germline gives CDR1 LGHNT, CDR2 FRNRAP. CDR3: CASGFWGMNTEAFF. CDR3 in DNA: TGTGCTAGTGGTTTCTGGGGCATGAACACTGAAGCTTTCTTT.

In this sample, this clone turned up once. CDR3 nucleotides: TGTGCCAGCAGCGCAAGGGGGGGTTACACTGAAGCTTTCTTT. Residues: CASSARGGYTEAFF. This chain connects TRBV9 to TRBJ1-1; TRBD1 might be the D (6 bases). Per germline, CDR1 SGDLS and CDR2 YYNGEE. The V end lost 3 bases, the J end lost 3 bases, and 12 bases lay between the germline ends. The CDR3 consists of 14 residues.

The V and J genes are TRBV11-3 and TRBJ2-5, with 8 bases aligning to TRBD2. Per germline, CDR1 SGHNT and CDR2 YENEEA. After removal of 3 bases from V and 5 bases from J, the junction contained 8 bases not matched to a gene. This CDR3 is 15 amino acids long. CDR3 residues: CASSFGGSGGETQYF. The CDR3 DNA reads as TGTGCCAGCAGCTTCGGAGGGAGCGGGGGTGAGACCCAGTACTTC.

The chain employs TRBV5-1 and TRBJ2-3, with 9 bases matching TRBD1. CDR1 SGHRS and CDR2 YFSETQ come from the germline V gene. The CDR3 loop spans 15 amino acids. V trimming: 3 bases; J trimming: 5 bases; junction bases outside the gene matches: 7. For the CDR3, the DNA is TGCGCCAGCAGCTCCAACAGGGGGCTATTAGATACGCAGTATTTT. This encodes CASSSNRGLLDTQYF.

This clone has just one count. The chain combines TRBV30 with TRBJ1-6; D unresolved. CDR1 is GTSNPN and CDR2 is SVGIG in the germline V gene (reference sequence). Trimming stripped 6 bases from V and 0 bases from J, with 12 bases between. The CDR3 length is 15 residues. The CDR3 nucleotides read TGTGCCTGCCACCTCGCGCACTCCTATAATTCACCCCTCCACTTT. Translated, it gives CACHLAHSYNSPLHF.

J is TRBJ1-2 and V is TRBV3-1 (or the pseudogene TRBV3-2), with D maybe TRBD1 (5 bases). CDR3 length equals 17 residues. V lost 1 base, J lost 8 bases, and 23 bases lay in between. Germline V gives CDR1 LGHDT, CDR2 YNNKEL (reference sequence). CDR3 coding DNA: TGTGCCAGCAGCCAAGTGGGGGGAGGAATTTTATCGGGAGGCTACACCTTC. It translates to CASSQVGGGILSGGYTF.

Only one count was recorded for this clone. This rearrangement joins TRBV11-2 to TRBJ2-3; D ambiguous. This CDR3 comprises 17 residues. V was shortened by 1 base and J by 1 base, with 15 bases between the two germline ends. Germline V gene lookup returns CDR1 SGHAT and CDR2 FQNNGV. The CDR3 DNA reads TGTGCCAGCAGCTTAGGCCGACTTGATCCGGGCACAGATACGCAGTATTTT. It specifies CASSLGRLDPGTDTQYF.

This clone was detected a few times. This chain joins TRBV6-6 and TRBJ1-6; D not certain. Trimming took 7 bases from V and 7 from J, leaving 11 bases between them. CDR1 is MNHNY, CDR2 SVGAGI, per germline (reference sequence). The CDR3 extends over 13 amino acids. CDR3 coding DNA: TGTGCCAGCACTCAAGACGGGAATTCACCCCTCCACTTT. This gives the protein CASTQDGNSPLHF.